The TCR beta chain under discussion was sequenced for a study of T cell repertoires in cytomegalovirus infection. Study in general: Signatures in public TCR beta sequences pointed to both CMV infection and matching HLA type.

About this clonotype itself: The antigen remains unidentified. One end of the junction is discordant with germline, which a read error may explain.

Findings of the study overall: Dominating the ex vivo response were TCR beta clonotypes that were CMV-specific and HLA-C-restricted.

TCRdb analysed the reads with MiXCR anew, one entry per CDR3 protein. Found here are hundreds of thousands of distinct CDR3 sequences, 20% to 25% of them singletons; the top ten hold 6.5% to 10%. This receptor was identified in a human donor in good health (CMV status not recorded). Some clones in this sample may be carry-over from other donors' samples. Source material: CD8+ T cells from PBMCs.

CDR3: CANSYRETQYF. The CDR3 DNA follows: TGTGCCAACAGTTATCGAGAGACCCAGTACTTC. The chain couples TRBV6-6 to TRBJ2-5; D is unresolved. CDR1 and CDR2 (germline): MNHNY, SVGAGI (reference sequence). CDR3 size: 11 residues.